This T cell receptor beta chain was retrieved from a study of cytomegalovirus exposure and HLA in healthy donors. Study results and limitations: TCR beta sequences reportedly predicted most subjects' HLA-A and HLA-B alleles accurately. Links to common viral pathogens appeared, in a later analysis, for several of the most significant clusters. Among the CMV-associated chains, three were confirmed in vitro as specific for CMV antigens. CMV serostatus alone was available as immune exposure information.

A note on this clone: What it binds is not known.

Between the trimmed V and J ends, which lost 9 bases and 5 bases, there was a span of 25 bases. Per germline, CDR1 LNHNV and CDR2 YYDKDF (reference sequence). The CDR3 is made up of 16 amino acids. Amplification used 60 Vbeta primers and 13 Jbeta primers. The repertoire was sequenced with immunoSEQ multiplex PCR; TCRdb's copy has only in-frame clones and lacks some. This table holds about 140,000 clones, approximately 84% found once. Sample: PBMCs. This receptor was identified in a woman aged 40 to 49 in good health and CMV-seronegative. The chain couples TRBV15 to TRBJ1-2, with D possibly being TRBD1 (6 bases). The CDR3 nucleotides read TGTGCCACAGACGGTCGGGGGGCGATGGGCTCTTATGGCTACACCTTC. Protein product: CATDGRGAMGSYGYTF.